This T cell receptor (beta chain) emerged from a study of blood T cell repertoires in COVID-19. CDR3 size: 12 residues. The trim removed 6 bases at V and 9 bases at J, leaving 5 bases unmatched. Germline values: CDR1 LNHDA, CDR2 SQIVND (reference sequence). Participants' own reports of clinical history determined their cohort assignment. The repertoire was sequenced with immunoSEQ multiplex PCR; TCRdb's copy has only in-frame clones and lacks some. The table includes hundreds of thousands of clones, 75% to 90% detected once. The table lists this clone with a count of one. This clonotype was obtained from a woman in her sixties or seventies who had recovered from COVID-19. The rearrangement links TRBV19 to TRBJ2-1; 7 bases are shared with TRBD1. Sequenced sample: PBMCs or T cells enriched from blood (not recorded which). CDR3 in DNA: TGTGCCAGTAGACAGGGGTCTGGTGAGCAGTTCTTC. This codes for CASRQGSGEQFF. The full variable domain, its missing parts supplied by reference TRBV19 and TRBJ2-1, is DGGITQSPKYLFRKEGQNVTLSCEQNLNHDAMYWYRQDPGQGLRLIYYSQIVNDFQKGDIAEGYSVSREKKESFPLTVTSAQKNPTAFYLCASRQGSGEQFFGPGTRLTVL.